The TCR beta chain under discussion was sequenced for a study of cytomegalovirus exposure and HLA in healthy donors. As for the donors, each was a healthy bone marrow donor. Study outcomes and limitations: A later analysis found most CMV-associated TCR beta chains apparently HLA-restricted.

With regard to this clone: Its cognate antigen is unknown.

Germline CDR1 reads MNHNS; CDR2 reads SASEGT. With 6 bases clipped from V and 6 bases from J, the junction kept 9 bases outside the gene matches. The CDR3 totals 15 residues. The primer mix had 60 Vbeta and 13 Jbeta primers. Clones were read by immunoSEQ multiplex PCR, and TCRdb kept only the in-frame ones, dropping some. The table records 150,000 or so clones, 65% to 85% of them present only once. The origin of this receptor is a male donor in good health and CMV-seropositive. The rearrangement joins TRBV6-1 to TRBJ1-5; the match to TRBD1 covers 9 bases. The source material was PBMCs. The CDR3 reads CASSFDRGFTQPQHF. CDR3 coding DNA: TGTGCCAGCAGCTTCGACAGGGGGTTTACTCAGCCCCAGCATTTT.